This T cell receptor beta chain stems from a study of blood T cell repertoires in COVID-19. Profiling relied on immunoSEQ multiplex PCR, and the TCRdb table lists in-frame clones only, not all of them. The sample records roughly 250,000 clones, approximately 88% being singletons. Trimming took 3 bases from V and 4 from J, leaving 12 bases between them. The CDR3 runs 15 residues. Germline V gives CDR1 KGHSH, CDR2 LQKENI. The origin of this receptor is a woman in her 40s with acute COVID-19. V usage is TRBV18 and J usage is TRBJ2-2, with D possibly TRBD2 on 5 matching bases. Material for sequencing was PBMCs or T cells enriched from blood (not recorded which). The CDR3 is CASSPPGRGTGELFF. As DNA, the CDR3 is TGTGCCAGCTCACCCCCCGGCCGGGGCACCGGGGAGCTGTTTTTT.